A single sample is the source of the 31 T cell receptor beta chains below, sequenced in a study of blood T cell repertoires in COVID-19 (dated by TCRdb to the early 2020s). The protocol used for the library was the immunoSEQ multiplex PCR assay. The source is immuneACCESS, and TCRdb retained only in-frame sequences with V and J called. Part of the clones is not carried over; for the studies checked, unresolved V genes explain less than half of this, and the remainder is unexplained. This sample gives approximately 77,000 clones in total; about 80% of them show up just once. The ten top clones hold 4% to 6% of the sample. Sequenced input: peripheral blood. These receptor sequences come from a woman in her 70s with acute or convalescent COVID-19.

This clone was seen only a few times. This chain joins TRBV9 and TRBJ1-2; TRBD1 is a possible D gene (6 bases). Per germline, CDR1 SGDLS and CDR2 YYNGEE. V was pared by 10 bases and J by 4 bases, with 17 bases between. This CDR3 has 13 residues. This CDR3 reads CASNRAGRYGYTF. CDR3 coding DNA: TGTGCCTCCAACAGGGCCGGCCGCTATGGCTACACCTTC.

The chain uses TRBV6-5 and TRBJ1-1; 9 bases are a match to TRBD1. The V gene's germline CDR1 is MNHEY and CDR2 SVGAGI. The CDR3 is 14 residues long. Trimming took 6 bases from V and 3 from J; bases not matched to a gene: 5. The CDR3 DNA sequence: TGTGCCAGCAGCTCACAGGGGGCGTACACTGAAGCTTTCTTT. It yields the protein CASSSQGAYTEAFF.

The chain's CDR3 is CASSLGGQGDSYEQYF. Written as DNA, the CDR3 is TGTGCCAGCAGCTTAGGGGGACAGGGAGACTCTTACGAGCAGTACTTC. The rearrangement joins TRBV11-2 to TRBJ2-7, with 9 bases fitting TRBD1. CDR1 and CDR2 (germline): SGHAT, FQNNGV. V dropped 1 base and J dropped 4; count of bases not matched to a gene: 8. The CDR3 contains 16 residues.

The chain links TRBV12-3 or TRBV12-4 to TRBJ2-2, with 7 bases aligning to TRBD1. V gave up 5 bases and J gave up 4 bases; unmatched junction bases: 1. The CDR3 covers 13 residues. As DNA, the CDR3 is TGTGCCAGCAGTCACAGGGGCACCGGGGAGCTGTTTTTT. Translated, it gives CASSHRGTGELFF.

The V gene is TRBV7-8, the J gene TRBJ2-5, with 9 bases that match TRBD2. This CDR3 contains 15 residues. Losses at the gene ends were 1 base for V and 3 bases for J; bases not matched to a gene: 3. The germline CDR1 and CDR2 sequences are SGHVS and FQNEAQ. The CDR3 sequence: CASSLVAGEEETQYF. The CDR3, as DNA: TGTGCCAGCAGCTTAGTAGCGGGGGAGGAAGAGACCCAGTACTTC.

As DNA, the CDR3 is TGTGCCAGCAGCTTTCAGCGGGGGGACAATGAGCAGTTCTTC. This translates into CASSFQRGDNEQFF. The V and J genes are TRBV7-2 and TRBJ2-1, with TRBD2 matching over 9 bases. The CDR3 is made up of 14 amino acids. V dropped 3 bases and J dropped 5; count of bases not matched to a gene: 2. Per the germline V gene, CDR1 is SGHTA and CDR2 is FQGNSA.

The rearrangement uses TRBV9 and TRBJ2-7; 7 bases match TRBD1. Trimming took 4 bases from V and 7 from J; bases not matched to a gene: 14. The CDR3 consists of 15 residues. Germline V gene data show CDR1 as SGDLS and CDR2 as YYNGEE. CDR3 in amino acids: CASSPQTGNWGEQYF. The CDR3 nucleotides are TGTGCCAGCAGCCCCCAGACAGGGAATTGGGGGGAGCAGTACTTC.

The V call is TRBV11-2, the J call TRBJ2-2; TRBD2 matches 11 bases. Germline V CDR1 and CDR2: SGHAT, FQNNGV. CDR3 length equals 18 residues. V trimming: 3 bases; J trimming: 2 bases; junction bases outside the gene matches: 8. The DNA for the CDR3 is TGTGCCAGCAGCTTCGGAATCCTAGCGGGGGGCAACACCGGGGAGCTGTTTTTT. This gives the protein CASSFGILAGGNTGELFF. Variable domain in full (rest from reference TRBV11-2 and TRBJ2-2): EAGVAQSPRYKIIEKRQSVAFWCNPISGHATLYWYQQILGQGPKLLIQFQNNGVVDDSQLPKDRFSAERLKGVDSTLKIQPAKLEDSAVYLCASSFGILAGGNTGELFFGEGSRLTVL.

This clone was found a few times. The V gene is TRBV14, the J gene TRBJ1-2; 10 nucleotides agree with TRBD1. This CDR3 is built from 15 residues. Germline loops: CDR1 SGHDN, CDR2 FVKESK. The J segment lost 8 bases and the V segment lost 4 bases, leaving 10 bases of the junction unmatched. CDR3 loop: CASSPWDRGVMGYTF. For the CDR3, the DNA is TGTGCCAGCAGCCCGTGGGACAGGGGAGTCATGGGCTACACCTTC.

J is TRBJ1-1 and V is TRBV18, with no clear D. Germline CDR1 KGHSH, CDR2 LQKENI. The CDR3 consists of 16 residues. Trimming removed 1 base at V and 0 bases at J, with 12 bases between. The CDR3 nucleotides read TGTGCCAGCTCACCACAACGAGAGTTAATGAACACTGAAGCTTTCTTT. Translated, it gives CASSPQRELMNTEAFF.

This clone was seen once. The chain has TRBV24-1 and TRBJ1-1, with 10 bases identical to TRBD1. The CDR3 runs 14 residues. V trimming: 7 bases; J trimming: 1 base; junction bases outside the gene matches: 2. CDR1 is KGHDR, CDR2 SFDVKD, per germline. In nucleotides, the CDR3 is TGTGCCACCAGGGGGACAGGGGCGAACACTGAAGCTTTCTTT. Encoded protein: CATRGTGANTEAFF.

The V and J genes are TRBV7-9 and TRBJ1-4; D not resolved. V was trimmed by 5 bases and J by 2 bases, leaving 12 bases between them. Germline values: CDR1 SEHNR, CDR2 FQNEAQ (reference sequence). This CDR3 spans 15 amino acids. In DNA form, the CDR3 reads TGTGCCAGCAGCCTCCCCGGTCGCACTAATGAAAAACTGTTTTTT. The encoded protein is CASSLPGRTNEKLFF.

The rearrangement uses TRBV11-2 and TRBJ2-7, with D possibly TRBD1 on 5 matching bases. Trimming removed 3 bases from V and 2 bases from J, with 8 bases in between. Germline-derived CDR1 and CDR2 are SGHAT and FQNNGV. The CDR3 extends over 13 amino acids. The CDR3 DNA sequence: TGTGCCAGCAGCTTTGCGACAGCCTACGAGCAGTACTTC. Translation gives CASSFATAYEQYF.

The chain links TRBV6-5 to TRBJ2-1; the D gene is possibly TRBD2 (6 bases). The CDR3 sequence is 14 residues long. V lost 2 bases, J lost 9 bases, and 14 bases lay in between. Germline V gene data show CDR1 as MNHEY and CDR2 as SVGAGI. For the CDR3, the DNA is TGTGCCAGCAGTTACGGAGGGGTGGGTAGTGAGCAGTTCTTC. Translation: CASSYGGVGSEQFF.

V is TRBV7-9 and J is TRBJ2-3, with a possible D match to TRBD2 (5 bases). The CDR3 loop spans 15 amino acids. CDR1 SEHNR and CDR2 FQNEAQ come from the germline V gene (reference sequence). V was cut by 4 bases and J by 4 bases, with 15 bases left in between. The CDR3 here is CASSSSGKHPDTQYF. The CDR3 DNA reads as TGTGCCAGCAGCTCCTCCGGGAAACACCCAGATACGCAGTATTTT.

The chain is built from TRBV9 and TRBJ1-2, with 10 bases that match TRBD1. CDR1 and CDR2 from the germline V gene are SGDLS and YYNGEE. Unmatched junction bases numbered 5, after V lost 1 base and J lost 8 bases. The CDR3 extends over 14 amino acids. DNA for the CDR3: TGTGCCAGCAGCGTATCGACAGGGGGCTGGGGCTACACCTTC. This translates into CASSVSTGGWGYTF.

This clone was seen a few times. The V call is TRBV7-2, the J call TRBJ1-5, with TRBD1 identical over 9 bases. CDR3 length: 16 amino acids. Germline lookup yields CDR1 SGHTA and CDR2 FQGNSA. With V trimmed by 6 bases and J by 7 bases, 13 bases remained unmatched. In DNA, the CDR3 is TGTGCCAGCAGAAAATCCGGGACAGGGCGTGGACAGCCCCAGCATTTT. Translation gives CASRKSGTGRGQPQHF.

The V call is TRBV25-1, the J call TRBJ2-7; the D gene is possibly TRBD2 (6 bases). Trimming removed 4 bases from V and 0 bases from J, with 16 bases in between. Germline values: CDR1 MGHDK, CDR2 SYGVNS. The CDR3 is 16 amino acids. DNA for the CDR3: TGTGCCAGCAGTGGGGAGGACACCCTCTACTCCTACGAGCAGTACTTC. This translates into CASSGEDTLYSYEQYF.

The rearrangement joins TRBV4-1 to TRBJ1-5; D might be TRBD1 (6 bases). The germline V gene encodes CDR1 MGHRA and CDR2 YSYEKL. CDR3 length equals 16 residues. Between the trimmed V and J ends, which lost 0 bases and 2 bases, there was a span of 11 bases. The CDR3 spells CASSQDGGLGNQPQHF. The DNA for the CDR3 is TGCGCCAGCAGCCAAGACGGGGGGCTGGGCAATCAGCCCCAGCATTTT.

The V call is TRBV7-2, the J call TRBJ2-1; TRBD2 aligns across 8 bases. Germline values: CDR1 SGHTA, CDR2 FQGNSA. The ends lost 2 bases at V and 7 bases at J; junction bases unmatched: 16. The length of the CDR3 is 18 residues. As DNA, the CDR3 is TGTGCCAGCAGCTTACCTCTCCGGGTAGCGGGGTTAGGGAATGAGCAGTTCTTC. Its translation is CASSLPLRVAGLGNEQFF.

The V gene is TRBV27, the J gene TRBJ2-5, with D possibly TRBD2 on 7 matching bases. Germline CDR1 reads MNHEY; CDR2 reads SMNVEV (reference sequence). The CDR3 consists of 15 residues. The germline V and J ends were trimmed by 2 bases and 5 bases, with 15 bases remaining between them. In nucleotides, the CDR3 is TGTGCCAGCAGTTTAACCGGGGGGCCGTTTGAGACCCAGTACTTC. Translating gives CASSLTGGPFETQYF.

V and J are TRBV18 and TRBJ2-2, with TRBD1 matching over 8 bases. CDR3 length: 16 residues. The germline V gene encodes CDR1 KGHSH and CDR2 LQKENI. Unmatched junction bases numbered 4, after V lost 4 bases and J lost 0 bases. The CDR3 nucleotides read TGTGCCAGCTCACAGTGGACAGGGTCGAACACCGGGGAGCTGTTTTTT. It is translated as CASSQWTGSNTGELFF.

The chain joins TRBV19 to TRBJ1-6, with 7 bases identical to TRBD1. Germline trimming cut 3 bases from V and 0 bases from J; bases unmatched to any gene: 14. Germline V CDR1 and CDR2: LNHDA, SQIVND (reference sequence). CDR3 length: 20 residues. CDR3: CASSIRGTVGISSYNSPLHF. DNA for the CDR3: TGTGCCAGTAGTATCCGAGGGACAGTAGGAATAAGCTCCTATAATTCACCCCTCCACTTT.

The chain combines TRBV19 with TRBJ1-3; 7 bases map to TRBD1. The V segment lost 5 bases and the J segment 4 bases; nucleotides outside the gene matches: 5. Germline V CDR1 and CDR2: LNHDA, SQIVND (reference sequence). This CDR3 region has 14 residues. CDR3 region: CASSPRGIGNTIYF. The CDR3 DNA reads TGTGCCAGTAGTCCCAGGGGGATAGGAAACACCATATATTTT.

The chain joins TRBV7-9 to TRBJ1-2; D possibly corresponds to TRBD1 (6 bases). This CDR3 region has 14 residues. Per germline, CDR1 SEHNR and CDR2 FQNEAQ (reference sequence). Deletions cut 5 bases from V and 0 bases from J, with 10 bases between. The chain's CDR3 is CASSRGQSNYGYTF. The CDR3 nucleotides read TGTGCCAGCAGCCGCGGACAGTCTAACTATGGCTACACCTTC.

V usage is TRBV13 and J usage is TRBJ1-1; D unresolved. From germline, CDR1 is PRHDT and CDR2 FYEKMQ (reference sequence). Trimming pared 3 bases from V and 1 base from J, leaving 9 bases between. There are 14 residues in the CDR3. The CDR3 sequence: CASSFRRENTEAFF. The CDR3, as DNA: TGTGCCAGCAGCTTTAGACGGGAGAACACTGAAGCTTTCTTT.

This clone was picked up one time. The chain uses TRBV7-2 and TRBJ2-3; 9 bases agree with TRBD2. Unmatched junction bases numbered 3, after V lost 2 bases and J lost 3 bases. The CDR3 runs 15 residues. CDR1 is SGHTA, CDR2 FQGNSA, per germline. The CDR3 region is CASSLYAGGTDTQYF. In nucleotides, the CDR3 is TGTGCCAGCAGCTTATATGCGGGGGGGACAGATACGCAGTATTTT.

J is TRBJ1-2 and V is TRBV7-9; D unclear. CDR3 length: 14 residues. Trimming took off 2 bases at V and 3 bases at J, with 10 bases between the two ends. Germline V gene data show CDR1 as SEHNR and CDR2 as FQNEAQ (reference sequence). CDR3 amino acids: CASSLTPPDYGYTF. The CDR3 nucleotides are TGTGCCAGCAGCTTAACCCCCCCGGACTATGGCTACACCTTC. Using reference TRBV7-9 and TRBJ1-2 for the parts outside the CDR3, the full variable domain is DTGVSQNPRHKITKRGQNVTFRCDPISEHNRLYWYRQTLGQGPEFLTYFQNEAQLEKSRLLSDRFSAERPKGSFSTLEIQRTEQGDSAMYLCASSLTPPDYGYTFGSGTRLTVV.

The chain employs TRBV14 and TRBJ2-1; 11 bases are a match to TRBD2. Germline-derived CDR1 and CDR2 are SGHDN and FVKESK. The CDR3 has 16 residues. J gave up 9 bases and V 1 base, and 8 bases lay outside the gene matches. CDR3 amino acids: CASSQVGLAGGGEQFF. The CDR3 DNA sequence: TGTGCCAGCAGCCAAGTAGGGCTAGCGGGGGGAGGTGAGCAGTTCTTC.

V is TRBV19 and J is TRBJ1-1; D is unclear. Per germline, CDR1 LNHDA and CDR2 SQIVND (reference sequence). Between the trimmed V and J ends, which lost 3 bases and 5 bases, there was a span of 10 bases. This CDR3 has 13 amino acids. Here the CDR3 DNA reads TGTGCCAGTAGTATGCCGGCGGGAACTGAAGCTTTCTTT. Its translation is CASSMPAGTEAFF.

V gene TRBV6-1 combines with J gene TRBJ1-2, with D tentatively TRBD1 (5 bases). Looked up from germline, CDR1 is MNHNS and CDR2 is SASEGT. The V end was cut by 3 bases, the J end by 8 bases, with 19 bases between. The CDR3 totals 15 residues. CDR3 loop: CASSEAGAGRDGYTF. CDR3 sequence (DNA): TGTGCCAGCAGTGAGGCTGGGGCAGGGAGGGACGGCTACACCTTC.